What follows is one T cell receptor beta chain and its context. This clone's antigen is unknown. Base qualities are not recorded, but no much larger clone differs from it by a single base. This sample is drawn from a study of beta chain features in type 1 diabetes (dated 2018 in TCRdb). At the level of the whole study: Mean age, gender distribution, total cell number and subset yield were not different between patients and healthy donors. A total of roughly 100 million sorted cells were examined across all samples, and a strong correlation was observed between cell number per subset and RNA yield. Whereas all 28 donors provided naive and central memory subsets, regulatory and stem cell-like memory subsets were isolated from just 8 patients and about 8 healthy donors. In the study, TCRB repertoires of sorted circulating CD4+ T cell subsets from recently diagnosed type 1 diabetes patients were compared with those of matched healthy donors. The research as a whole found: At VDJ recombination sites, type 1 diabetes patients had fewer insertions and more deleted nucleotides, which implies abnormalities in thymic rearrangement. In all four CD4+ subsets, TCRB CDR3 length was moderately but significantly shorter in type 1 diabetes patients. Because small numbers of individuals were included in the HLA sub-analyses, any influence of HLA type on TCRB rearrangement was left unresolved. Because cDNA was sequenced instead of genomic DNA, activated cells with high expression could be over-represented, although the groups did not differ in activation or CD3 levels. The naive, central memory and regulatory TCRB repertoires appeared to resemble one another more closely among patients than among healthy donors. Shorter templates might have been favored by PCR, but patient and control samples were amplified and corrected together, so both groups would have been affected equally by any skew.

The CDR3 runs 14 residues from the cysteine to the phenylalanine. Only the CDR3 portion is preserved as DNA: 42 bases, with reading frame beginning at the first base. Trimming costs V 4 bases and J 5 bases, and their ends lie 14 bases apart. The germline V gene supplies CDR1 SGHTA and CDR2 FQGNSA. The High Capacity cDNA Reverse Transcription Kit was used to reverse transcribe all of the isolated RNA, meaning that expressed TCRB transcripts were what got sequenced. Deep immunoSEQ sequencing was applied to naive, central memory and regulatory T cell samples, giving an average of roughly 3.5 million total reads per sample. Sorted cells were lysed in RLT buffer, and RNA was extracted using DNase-treated RNeasy Micro or Mini kits according to cell number. To prevent cross-contamination, each cell subset was processed individually, whereas patient and healthy donor samples were processed jointly. TCRB sequences were amplified from cDNA with the immunoSEQ multiplex PCR, producing 87-bp fragments spanning the CDR3 region. Sequencing of the amplicons was done on the Illumina HiSeq platform. The published analysis was carried out like this. Synthetic template baselines were used to correct PCR bias computationally, reads within Hamming distance 2 were collapsed, and singletons that could not be merged were discarded. Reads were aligned against IMGT to assign V, D and J genes, CDR3 length and insertions or deletions at six rearrangement sites. Within each subset, clonotype counts were normalized to sorted cell number, and only after that were true diversity and Gini coefficients computed with the tcR R package. The overlap coefficient, calculated on TCRB nucleotide sequences, was used to quantify repertoire sharing. Not all clones reach the TCRdb copy of this immuneACCESS table, which keeps in-frame sequences only. Checked studies attribute under half of the gap to unresolved V genes and leave the rest unexplained. V and J calls and clone size come straight from that table; D and trimming were deduced from the DNA. Present in this sample are over 150,000 clones, around 8% of which were seen just once. About 1% of the sample goes to the ten largest clones.

Each donor gave one peripheral blood draw, roughly 0.11 L on average, collected into heparinised tubes. A BD FACSAria II was used to sort naive, central memory, regulatory and stem cell-like memory CD4+ T cells with a panel that included CD45RO, CCR7, CD25, CD127, CD95 and CD27. All sorted populations exceeded 95% purity. PBMCs were isolated right away by Lymphoprep density gradient centrifugation and were stained directly, without culture. So that batch effects would be minimized, each experiment stained and sorted samples in pairs, pairing one healthy donor with one patient. Sequencing was performed on central memory CD4+ T cells from blood. The sequence came from a woman in her forties with type 1 diabetes. The V and J segments used are TRBV7-2 and TRBJ1-2, with the D gene not confidently named. The CDR3 sequence is CASSSTSTSYGYTF. The base sequence is TGTGCCAGCAGCTCCACTAGTACGAGTTATGGCTACACCTTC. The entire variable domain, with the stretches around the CDR3 drawn from the reference TRBV7-2 and TRBJ1-2 proteins, is GAGVSQSPSNKVTEKGKDVELRCDPISGHTALYWYRQSLGQGLEFLIYFQGNSAPDKSGLPSDRFSAERTGGSVSTLTIQRTQQEDSAVYLCASSSTSTSYGYTFGSGTRLTVV.